This T cell receptor (beta chain) was sequenced for a study of radiation and T cells in renal cell carcinoma. The time point: baseline pretreatment blood. Treatment reported: 15 Gy SBRT to primary tumor, nephrectomy 4 weeks later. Sequencing was performed with immunoSEQ multiplex PCR; in TCRdb, only in-frame clones are kept and a portion is missing. There are 150,000 or so clones in the sample; about 87% occur only once, and over 3.5% lies in the top ten. This CDR3 has 15 residues. CDR1 and CDR2 (germline): LNHNV, YYDKDF (reference sequence). With V trimmed by 6 bases and J by 2 bases, 9 bases remained unmatched.

The source of this sequence is a woman in her 70s with renal cell carcinoma. The chain carries TRBV15 and TRBJ2-7; 8 bases match TRBD1. The sequenced sample was blood, obtained from a patient whose treatment included radiotherapy and nephrectomy. CDR3 bases: TGTGCCACCAGTATTCGAGCAGGGGGCCCCTACGAGCAGTACTTC. It encodes CATSIRAGGPYEQYF.